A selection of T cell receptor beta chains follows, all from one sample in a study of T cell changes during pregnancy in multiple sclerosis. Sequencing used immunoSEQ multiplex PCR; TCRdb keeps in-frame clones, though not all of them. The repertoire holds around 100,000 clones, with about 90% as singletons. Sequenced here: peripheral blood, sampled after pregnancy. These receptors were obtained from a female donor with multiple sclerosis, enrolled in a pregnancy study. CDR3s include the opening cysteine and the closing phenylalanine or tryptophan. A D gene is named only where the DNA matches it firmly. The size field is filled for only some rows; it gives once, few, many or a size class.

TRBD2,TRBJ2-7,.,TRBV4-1,CASSQPASGRREQYF,TGCGCCAGCAGCCAACCCGCTAGCGGGAGGAGAGAGCAGTACTTC
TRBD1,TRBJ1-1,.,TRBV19,CASSQTGLKGEAFF,TGTGCCAGTAGTCAGACAGGGCTAAAGGGTGAAGCTTTCTTT
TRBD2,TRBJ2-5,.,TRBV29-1,CSVRPSGGMSETQYF,TGCAGCGTCCGGCCGAGCGGGGGGATGAGTGAGACCCAGTACTTC
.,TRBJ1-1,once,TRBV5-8,CAGIRGSLNTEAFF,TGTGCCGGAATCAGGGGAAGTTTGAACACTGAAGCTTTCTTT
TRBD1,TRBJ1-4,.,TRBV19,CASSPTGGGNEKLFF,TGTGCCAGTAGTCCCACAGGGGGAGGTAATGAAAAACTGTTTTTT
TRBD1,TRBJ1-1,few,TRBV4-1,CASSQDMGQSCF,TGCGCCAGCAGCCAAGATATGGGACAGTCCTGCTTT
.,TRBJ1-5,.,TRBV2,CASSQGLTPQHF,TGTGCCAGCAGCCAGGGACTTACGCCCCAGCATTTT
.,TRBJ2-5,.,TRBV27,CASSSYRSFQETQYF,TGTGCCAGCAGTTCCTACAGGAGTTTCCAAGAGACCCAGTACTTC
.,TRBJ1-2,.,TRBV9,CASSPRVRRRANYGYTF,TGTGCCAGCAGCCCCCGGGTCCGGAGGCGTGCTAACTATGGCTACACCTTC
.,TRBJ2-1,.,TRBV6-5,CASSYSGSSRNEQFF,TGTGCCAGCAGTTACTCGGGGTCTAGCCGGAATGAGCAGTTCTTC
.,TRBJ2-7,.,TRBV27,CASSPDKFLYEQYF,TGTGCCAGCAGTCCGGACAAGTTCCTCTACGAGCAGTACTTC
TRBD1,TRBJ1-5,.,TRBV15,CATSWDRGSNQPQHF,TGTGCCACCAGCTGGGACAGGGGTAGCAATCAGCCCCAGCATTTT
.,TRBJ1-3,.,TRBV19,CASSRGGPGNTIYF,TGTGCCAGTAGTAGAGGGGGTCCTGGAAACACCATATATTTT
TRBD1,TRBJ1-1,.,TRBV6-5,CASSPMPGGTEAFF,TGTGCCAGCAGCCCAATGCCAGGGGGAACTGAAGCTTTCTTT
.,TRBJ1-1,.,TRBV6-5,CASSSGAGNTEAFF,TGTGCCAGCAGCTCAGGGGCCGGGAACACTGAAGCTTTCTTT
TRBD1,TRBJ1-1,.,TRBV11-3,CASSLGTGGGEAFF,TGTGCCAGCAGCTTAGGGACAGGGGGCGGTGAAGCTTTCTTT
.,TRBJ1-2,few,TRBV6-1,CASSEVTGYGYTF,TGTGCCAGCAGTGAAGTGACAGGATATGGCTACACCTTC
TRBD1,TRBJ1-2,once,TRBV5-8,CASPGQLHYGYTF,TGTGCCAGCCCGGGACAGCTCCATTATGGCTACACCTTC
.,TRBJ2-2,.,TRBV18,CASSPRAVANTGELFF,TGTGCCAGCTCACCACGTGCAGTCGCGAACACCGGGGAGCTGTTTTTT
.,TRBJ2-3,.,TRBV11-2,CASSYLVFGGAGDTQYF,TGTGCCAGCAGCTACTTAGTATTTGGGGGGGCCGGGGATACGCAGTATTTT
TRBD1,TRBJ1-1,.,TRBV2,CASSPGQGSTEAFF,TGTGCCAGCAGTCCGGGACAGGGTAGCACTGAAGCTTTCTTT
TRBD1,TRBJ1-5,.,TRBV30,CAWKGQGFQPQHF,TGTGCCTGGAAGGGACAGGGATTTCAGCCCCAGCATTTT
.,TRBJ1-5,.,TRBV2,CASNSGWSNQPQHF,TGTGCCAGCAACTCGGGTTGGAGCAATCAGCCCCAGCATTTT
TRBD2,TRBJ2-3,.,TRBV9,CASSVELAGATDTQYF,TGTGCCAGCAGCGTAGAACTAGCGGGGGCCACAGATACGCAGTATTTT
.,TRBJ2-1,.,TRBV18,CASSPPSLGSEQFF,TGTGCCAGCTCACCGCCTTCACTAGGGAGTGAGCAGTTCTTC
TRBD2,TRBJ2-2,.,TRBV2,CASSVLAGGPGGELFF,TGTGCCAGCAGTGTCCTGGCGGGGGGGCCGGGCGGGGAGCTGTTTTTT